This T cell receptor beta chain derives from a study of shared T cell receptors in the human thymus. CDR1 is MGHDK, CDR2 SYGVNS, per germline. The CDR3 covers 13 residues. Trimming pared 7 bases from V and 4 bases from J, leaving 13 bases between. Produced via immunoSEQ multiplex PCR; TCRdb's table is partial and in-frame only. This repertoire shows 650,000 to 950,000 clones, around 85% found once; its top ten account for more than 0.01%. This same sample was also taken into another study, of human thymus T cells. From that study: Thymic resections from corrective heart surgery supplied the tissue. Both thymic and peripheral blood repertoires showed apparently biased V and J usage.

This TCR derives from a girl under three years old with a congenital heart defect. The chain uses TRBV25-1 and TRBJ1-1; possible D gene TRBD1, 5 bases. The specimen was thymocytes. CDR3 in amino acids: CASTPGGTTEAFF. The CDR3 DNA sequence: TGTGCCAGCACCCCGGGGGGGACCACTGAAGCTTTCTTT. The full variable domain, its missing parts supplied by reference TRBV25-1 and TRBJ1-1, is EADIYQTPRYLVIGTGKKITLECSQTMGHDKMYWYQQDPGMELHLIHYSYGVNSTEKGDLSSESTVSRIRTEHFPLTLESARPSHTSQYLCASTPGGTTEAFFGQGTRLTVV.